The 28 T cell receptor beta chains given below trace back to one sample, sequenced in a study of regulatory T cells in long-lasting Graves disease. The time point here: newly diagnosed GD, antithyroid drugs for less than 3 months. RNA from PBMCs was the source of the TCR library. TCR beta libraries were built with iRepertoire HTBI primers and Arm-PCR of CDR3 regions. One entry per CDR3 protein results from TCRdb running MiXCR on the multiplex PCR reads. The sample lists over 350,000 distinct CDR3 sequences; approximately 15% were seen once. The same data also contributed to another study, on T cells in Graves' hyperthyroidism and ophthalmopathy.

Sequenced here: peripheral blood mononuclear cells (PBMCs), sampled at new diagnosis, from a patient treated with antithyroid drugs. These TCRs come from a woman aged 50 to 60 with Graves disease.

This clonotype has just one count. It may be a read error: a sequence one base away is much more abundant. The chain links TRBV29-1 to TRBJ2-1, with D tentatively TRBD1 (6 bases). Trimming cost V 7 bases and J 3 bases, with 13 bases left between them. The CDR3 sequence is 13 residues long. Per the germline V gene, CDR1 is SQVTM and CDR2 is ANQGSEA. For the CDR3, the DNA is TGCAGCGGTGGGGGCAGGGTCTACAATGAGCAGTTCTTC. This encodes CSGGGRVYNEQFF.

This clonotype has just a few counts. The V and J genes are TRBV6-2 or TRBV6-3 and TRBJ2-1; 12 bases are shared with TRBD2. The trim removed 6 bases at V and 9 bases at J, leaving 12 bases unmatched. CDR1 is MNHEY, CDR2 SVGEGT, per germline. The CDR3 has 16 residues. CDR3 DNA sequence: TGTGCCAGCAGCTGGACTAGCGGGATGAATGTAGGTGAGCAGTTCTTC. Protein product: CASSWTSGMNVGEQFF.

This clonotype is a singleton in its sample. The chain employs TRBV24-1 and TRBJ1-5; 7 bases match TRBD1. Germline V lookup: CDR1 KGHDR, CDR2 SFDVKD. V dropped 10 bases and J dropped 5; count of bases not matched to a gene: 7. The CDR3 loop spans 13 amino acids. The CDR3 protein is CATSGQLDQPQHF. The CDR3 DNA is TGTGCCACTTCGGGACAGTTGGATCAGCCCCAGCATTTT.

In this sample, this clonotype turned up many times. The chain recombines TRBV3-1 with TRBJ1-5; D call uncertain. The V gene lost 1 base and the J gene lost 6 bases, with 16 bases spanning the gap. The CDR3 spans 16 residues. Germline CDR1 is LGHDT and CDR2 is YNNKEL (reference sequence). CDR3 nucleotides: TGTGCCAGCAGCCAAGGACACGCAGAGCAGATTCAGCCCCAGCATTTT. Translated: CASSQGHAEQIQPQHF. The variable domain in full, with the rest retrieved from reference TRBV3-1 and TRBJ1-5, is DTAVSQTPKYLVTQMGNDKSIKCEQNLGHDTMYWYKQDSKKFLKIMFSYNNKELIINETVPNRFSPKSPDKAHLNLHINSLELGDSAVYFCASSQGHAEQIQPQHFGDGTRLSIL.

The chain carries TRBV2 and TRBJ1-5; 8 bases are a match to TRBD1. This CDR3 has 15 residues. Germline V gene data show CDR1 as SNHLY and CDR2 as FYNNEI. The junction had 4 bases not matched to a gene; V was cut back by 4 bases and J by 2 bases. The CDR3 bases are TGTGCCAGCAGTGGGGACAGGATCGGCAATCAGCCCCAGCATTTT. This encodes CASSGDRIGNQPQHF.

This chain links TRBV19 with TRBJ2-7, with 8 positions matching TRBD1. This CDR3 region has 15 residues. Germline values: CDR1 LNHDA, CDR2 SQIVND (reference sequence). With 3 bases clipped from V and 5 bases from J, the junction kept 9 bases outside the gene matches. The CDR3 DNA sequence: TGTGCCAGTAGTATGCGGGACAGGCCGCGGGACGAGCAGTACTTC. Encoded protein: CASSMRDRPRDEQYF.

The DNA for the CDR3 is TGCAGTGCTAGAGAAGGGAGGTGGAGCTCCTACGAGCAGTACTTC. Protein: CSAREGRWSSYEQYF. The J gene is TRBJ2-7, the V gene TRBV20-1, with D maybe TRBD2 (6 bases). CDR1 and CDR2 from the germline V gene are DFQATT and SNEGSKA (reference sequence). The CDR3 runs 15 residues. V lost 0 bases to trimming and J lost 0 bases, with 12 bases between them.

This clonotype was counted at least ten times. The chain carries TRBV7-2 and TRBJ2-5; weak D call: TRBD1 (5 bases). Germline lookup yields CDR1 SGHTA and CDR2 FQGNSA. V was pared by 1 base and J by 5 bases, with 8 bases between. The length of the CDR3 is 13 residues. The CDR3 nucleotides read TGTGCCAGCAGCTTAGGGGGCGTCGAGACCCAGTACTTC. This codes for CASSLGGVETQYF.

V is TRBV5-4 and J is TRBJ1-2; D unresolved. The CDR3 has 16 residues. V lost 7 bases and J lost 0, with 19 bases in between. Germline V gives CDR1 SGHNT, CDR2 YYREEE (reference sequence). CDR3 coding DNA: TGTGCCAGCGTCGACAACACCCTTGGGGCTAACTATGGCTACACCTTC. This sequence encodes CASVDNTLGANYGYTF.

The chain employs TRBV7-8 and TRBJ1-6; unclear D gene. V lost 5 bases and J lost 0, with 14 bases in between. The CDR3 totals 17 residues. Germline-derived CDR1 and CDR2 are SGHVS and FQNEAQ. CDR3 loop: CASSVSLASSYNSPLHF. CDR3 nucleotide sequence: TGTGCCAGCAGCGTTAGTCTCGCGAGCTCCTATAATTCACCCCTCCACTTT.

This clonotype was detected only a few times. CDR3 coding DNA: TGTGCCAGTAGTATTGGAGCTAGTCCCTACAATGAGCAGTTCTTC. Protein: CASSIGASPYNEQFF. J is TRBJ2-1 and V is TRBV19; D remains unclear. The CDR3 loop spans 15 amino acids. In germline, CDR1 is LNHDA, CDR2 SQIVND (reference sequence). V lost 3 bases, J lost 2 bases, and 11 bases lay in between.

This clonotype was detected only a few times. The genes are TRBV28 and TRBJ2-7, with TRBD1 matching 10 bases. Germline lookup yields CDR1 MDHEN and CDR2 SYDVKM. V lost 6 bases, J lost 2 bases, and 4 bases stayed unmatched. This CDR3 spans 14 amino acids. CDR3 loop: CASRGQGSAYEQYF. The CDR3 bases are TGTGCCAGCAGGGGACAGGGGTCCGCCTACGAGCAGTACTTC.

The gene calls are TRBV19 and TRBJ2-1, with 9 bases matching TRBD1. This CDR3 contains 15 residues. The V gene end was trimmed by 1 base and the J gene end by 9 bases; junction bases not matched to a gene: 7. Germline assignment: CDR1 LNHDA and CDR2 SQIVND (reference sequence). The CDR3 sequence: CASSIGPGQGGEQFF. As DNA, the CDR3 is TGTGCCAGTAGTATAGGCCCGGGACAGGGAGGTGAGCAGTTCTTC.

This clonotype was seen many times. The chain employs TRBV18 and TRBJ2-7; 8 positions match TRBD1. Germline CDR1 reads KGHSH; CDR2 reads LQKENI. The CDR3 contains 14 residues. Trimming at V came to 2 bases and at J to 5 bases, leaving 5 bases not matched to a gene. The chain's CDR3 is CASSPMDRDHEQYF. The CDR3 DNA follows: TGTGCCAGCTCACCAATGGACAGGGACCACGAGCAGTACTTC.

At least ten counts were recorded for this clonotype. The chain employs TRBV28 and TRBJ1-1; D call uncertain. CDR1 is MDHEN and CDR2 is SYDVKM in the germline V gene. CDR3 size: 12 residues. V was shortened by 1 base and J by 10 bases, with 10 bases between the two germline ends. The CDR3 nucleotides are TGTGCCAGCAGTTTATCCCCCCGGGGAGCTTTCTTT. The encoded protein is CASSLSPRGAFF. The whole variable domain, remainder taken from reference TRBV28 and TRBJ1-1, is DVKVTQSSRYLVKRTGEKVFLECVQDMDHENMFWYRQDPGLGLRLIYFSYDVKMKEKGDIPEGYSVSREKKERFSLILESASTNQTSMYLCASSLSPRGAFFGQGTRLTVV.

In this sample, this clonotype turned up many times. This chain uses TRBV20-1 with TRBJ2-1; the match to TRBD2 covers 11 bases. This CDR3 is 17 amino acids long. V was clipped by 0 bases and J by 3 bases; unmatched bases: 7. Germline CDR1 is DFQATT and CDR2 is SNEGSKA (reference sequence). DNA for the CDR3: TGCAGTGCTAGAGATCCCCTTACTAGCGGGAGCTACAATGAGCAGTTCTTC. Residues: CSARDPLTSGSYNEQFF.

This clonotype was seen repeatedly, ten times or more. The V and J genes are TRBV5-8 and TRBJ2-3; D is ambiguous. The length of the CDR3 is 16 residues. The ends were cut back, 0 bases at V and 0 bases at J, with 11 bases in the middle. Germline assignment: CDR1 SGHTS and CDR2 YDEGEE. The CDR3 DNA reads as TGTGCCAGCAGCTTGGAGCTAACGACCAGCACAGATACGCAGTATTTT. It codes for CASSLELTTSTDTQYF.

The rearrangement links TRBV19 to TRBJ2-3, with TRBD1 identical over 7 bases. V lost 4 bases and J lost 7; bases outside the gene matches: 14. Germline V gene sequence: CDR1 LNHDA, CDR2 SQIVND (reference sequence). The CDR3 loop spans 16 amino acids. CDR3 loop: CASSTTTGASTYTQYF. The DNA for the CDR3 is TGTGCCAGTAGTACAACCACAGGGGCCTCGACGTATACGCAGTATTTT.

In its sample, this clonotype was seen many times. The chain recombines TRBV6-1 with TRBJ2-3; D is unclear. The length of the CDR3 is 14 residues. V gave up 1 base and J gave up 0 bases, with 5 bases separating them. Per the germline V gene, CDR1 is MNHNS and CDR2 is SASEGT. CDR3 in amino acids: CASSEVLSTDTQYF. In nucleotides, the CDR3 is TGTGCCAGCAGTGAAGTGCTCAGCACAGATACGCAGTATTTT.

The rearrangement uses TRBV27 and TRBJ1-1; the D gene is possibly TRBD1 (5 bases). V lost 7 bases and J lost 1, with 13 bases in between. The CDR3 contains 14 residues. Germline values: CDR1 MNHEY, CDR2 SMNVEV (reference sequence). The CDR3 reads CASKTGAGNTEAFF. Written as DNA, the CDR3 is TGTGCCAGCAAAACCGGGGCGGGGAACACTGAAGCTTTCTTT.

There are many counts of this clonotype. CDR3 bases: TGCGCCAGCAGCCAGGAGGGACTAGCGGGAGTCTCCGAGCAGTACTTC. Protein sequence: CASSQEGLAGVSEQYF. The V call is TRBV4-1, the J call TRBJ2-7, with 14 nucleotides matching TRBD2. The germline V gene encodes CDR1 MGHRA and CDR2 YSYEKL. V lost 3 bases, J lost 6 bases, and 7 bases stayed unmatched. CDR3 size: 16 residues.

This clonotype was counted between two and nine times. The chain has TRBV19 and TRBJ1-5, with D perhaps matching TRBD1 (6 bases). Between the trimmed V and J ends, which lost 3 bases and 2 bases, there was a span of 11 bases. Germline V gene lookup returns CDR1 LNHDA and CDR2 SQIVND (reference sequence). The CDR3 loop spans 15 amino acids. DNA for the CDR3: TGTGCCAGTAGTATGGCAGGGGTGCGCAATCAGCCCCAGCATTTT. It codes for CASSMAGVRNQPQHF.

This clonotype was observed many times. V is TRBV2 and J is TRBJ1-4; 8 bases line up with TRBD1. CDR1 SNHLY and CDR2 FYNNEI come from the germline V gene. Unmatched junction bases numbered 5, after V lost 6 bases and J lost 5 bases. CDR3 length: 14 residues. CDR3 region: CASRRTGRNEKLFF. DNA of the CDR3: TGTGCCAGCAGAAGGACAGGGAGGAATGAAAAACTGTTTTTT.

This clonotype came up many times. The V call is TRBV27, the J call TRBJ2-5; 12 bases match TRBD2. This CDR3 is built from 19 residues. Trimming took 7 bases from V and 4 from J; bases not matched to a gene: 19. Germline CDR1 reads MNHEY; CDR2 reads SMNVEV (reference sequence). DNA of the CDR3: TGTGCCAGCACCAGTTTTGGTCTATCTAGCGGGAGGGTGAGAGAGACCCAGTACTTC. Translated, it gives CASTSFGLSSGRVRETQYF.

This clonotype was seen a handful of times. The rearrangement links TRBV4-2 to TRBJ2-1; maybe TRBD2 (5 bases). With 4 bases removed from V and 2 bases from J, the gap between germline ends came to 15 bases. The V gene's germline CDR1 is LGHNA and CDR2 YNFKEQ. This CDR3 region has 16 residues. Here the CDR3 reads CASSPRAVTTYNEQFF. For the CDR3, the DNA is TGTGCCAGCAGCCCCCGAGCGGTAACAACCTACAATGAGCAGTTCTTC.

The sample holds a few counts of this clonotype. This chain connects TRBV6-5 to TRBJ1-5; D possibly corresponds to TRBD1 (5 bases). V gave up 4 bases and J gave up 7 bases, with 11 bases separating them. The length of the CDR3 is 13 residues. Germline CDR1 reads MNHEY; CDR2 reads SVGAGI. The CDR3 region has the DNA TGTGCCAGCAGTTCGCAGGGAAGCCAGCCCCAGCATTTT. This codes for CASSSQGSQPQHF.

In its sample, this clonotype was seen many times. The chain has TRBV13 and TRBJ2-3; 8 positions agree with TRBD2. Losses at the gene ends were 0 bases for V and 1 base for J; bases not matched to a gene: 9. CDR3 length: 18 residues. Per germline, CDR1 PRHDT and CDR2 FYEKMQ (reference sequence). This CDR3 reads CASSLGRAGGRGTDTQYF. CDR3 DNA: TGTGCCAGCAGCTTAGGCCGGGCGGGAGGTAGGGGCACAGATACGCAGTATTTT. The variable domain in full, with the rest retrieved from reference TRBV13 and TRBJ2-3, is AAGVIQSPRHLIKEKRETATLKCYPIPRHDTVYWYQQGPGQDPQFLISFYEKMQSDKGSIPDRFSAQQFSDYHSELNMSSLELGDSALYFCASSLGRAGGRGTDTQYFGPGTRLTVL.

The chain has TRBV10-3 and TRBJ2-7; D call uncertain. With 0 bases removed from V and 4 bases from J, the gap between germline ends came to 4 bases. Germline CDR1 ENHRY, CDR2 SYGVKD. This CDR3 region has 12 residues. CDR3 loop: CAISESWYEQYF. Written as DNA, the CDR3 is TGTGCCATCAGTGAGTCCTGGTACGAGCAGTACTTC.